This T cell receptor (beta chain) is from a study of radiotherapy plus CTLA-4 blockade in lung cancer. Measured with immunoSEQ multiplex PCR; TCRdb has only the in-frame clones, and not every one. The table lists tens of thousands of clones, approximately 86% of them singletons. V lost 4 bases, J lost 5 bases, and 5 bases stayed unmatched. This CDR3 is 15 amino acids long. Germline values: CDR1 KGHSH, CDR2 LQKENI. The material was peripheral blood, obtained from a patient treated with radiotherapy plus ipilimumab. This chain joins TRBV18 and TRBJ1-6, with 7 bases fitting TRBD1. This TCR was sampled from a human donor with non-small cell lung cancer that progressed on radiotherapy plus ipilimumab. Here the CDR3 DNA reads TGTGCCAGCTCACTCGGACAGGCAAATAATTCACCCCTCCACTTT. This gives the protein CASSLGQANNSPLHF.